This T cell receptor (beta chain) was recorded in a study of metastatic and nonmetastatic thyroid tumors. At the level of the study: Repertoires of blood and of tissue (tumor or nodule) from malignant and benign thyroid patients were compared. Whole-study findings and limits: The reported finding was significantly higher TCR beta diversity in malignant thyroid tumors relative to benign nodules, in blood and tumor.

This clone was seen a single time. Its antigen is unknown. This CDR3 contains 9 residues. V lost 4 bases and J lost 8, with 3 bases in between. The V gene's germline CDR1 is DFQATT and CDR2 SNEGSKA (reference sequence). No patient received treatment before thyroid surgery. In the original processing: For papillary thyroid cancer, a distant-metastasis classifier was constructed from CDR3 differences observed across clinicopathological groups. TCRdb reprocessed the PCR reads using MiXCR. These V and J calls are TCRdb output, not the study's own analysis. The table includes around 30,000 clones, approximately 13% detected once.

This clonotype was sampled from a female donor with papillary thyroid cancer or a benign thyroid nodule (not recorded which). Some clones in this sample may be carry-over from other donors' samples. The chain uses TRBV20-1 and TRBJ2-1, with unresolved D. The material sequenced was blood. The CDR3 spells CSANYEQFF. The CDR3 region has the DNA TGCAGTGCTAACTATGAGCAGTTCTTC.